This T cell receptor (beta chain) came from a study of blood T cells in healthy people across ages. Researchers collected roughly 10 milliliters of peripheral blood from every single donor. This CDR3 comprises 13 residues. Germline loops: CDR1 SEHNR, CDR2 FQNEAQ (reference sequence). V lost 4 bases to trimming and J lost 7 bases, with 11 bases between them. This clonotype showed up just a few times. PCR was performed a second time for 7 to 11 cycles using a sample-barcoded 5' primer and a J-beta primer mix. Using its own MiXCR run on the 5' RACE reads, TCRdb lists one record per CDR3 protein. The profile shows more than 600,000 distinct CDR3 sequences, 20% to 30% of them singletons. This same sample was also part of a study on T cells of mothers and their children. That work contributes: Every mother produced more than 8 million TCR beta CDR3 reads, whereas every child provided approximately 3 million.

This clonotype was sampled from a boy younger than 18 in good health. Sequences were obtained from blood. The chain carries TRBV7-9 and TRBJ1-5; D gene uncertain. CDR3 DNA sequence: TGTGCCAGCAGCTCGAGCTCGTTCCAGCCCCAGCATTTT. It codes for CASSSSSFQPQHF.